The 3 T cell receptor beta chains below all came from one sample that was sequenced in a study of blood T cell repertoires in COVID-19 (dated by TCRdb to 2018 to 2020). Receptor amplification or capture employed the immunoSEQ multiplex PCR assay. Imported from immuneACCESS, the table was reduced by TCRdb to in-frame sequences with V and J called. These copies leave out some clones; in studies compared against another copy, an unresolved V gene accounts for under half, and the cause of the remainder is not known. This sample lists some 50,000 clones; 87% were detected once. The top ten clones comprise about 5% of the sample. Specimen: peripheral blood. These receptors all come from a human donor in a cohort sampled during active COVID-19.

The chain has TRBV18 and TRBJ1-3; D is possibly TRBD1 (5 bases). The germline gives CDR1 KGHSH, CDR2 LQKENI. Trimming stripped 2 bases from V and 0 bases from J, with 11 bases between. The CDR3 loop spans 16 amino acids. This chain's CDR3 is CASSPLGAYSGNTIYF. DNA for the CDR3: TGTGCCAGCTCACCATTAGGGGCCTACTCTGGAAACACCATATATTTT.

CDR3 in DNA: TGTGCCAGCAGTGAATTGTTCGGTGAAAAACTGTTTTTT. Its protein product is CASSELFGEKLFF. The rearrangement uses TRBV6-4 and TRBJ1-4, with D unclear. Germline-derived CDR1 and CDR2 are MRHNA and SNTAGT. This CDR3 contains 13 residues. V gave up 3 bases and J gave up 7 bases, with 9 bases separating them.

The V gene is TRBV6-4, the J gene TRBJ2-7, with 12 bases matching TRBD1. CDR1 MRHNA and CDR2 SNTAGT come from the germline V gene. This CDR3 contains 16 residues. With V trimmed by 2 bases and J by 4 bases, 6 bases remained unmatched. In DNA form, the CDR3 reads TGTGCCAGCAGTGACCCCGGGACAGGGGGCGTATACGAGCAGTACTTC. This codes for CASSDPGTGGVYEQYF.